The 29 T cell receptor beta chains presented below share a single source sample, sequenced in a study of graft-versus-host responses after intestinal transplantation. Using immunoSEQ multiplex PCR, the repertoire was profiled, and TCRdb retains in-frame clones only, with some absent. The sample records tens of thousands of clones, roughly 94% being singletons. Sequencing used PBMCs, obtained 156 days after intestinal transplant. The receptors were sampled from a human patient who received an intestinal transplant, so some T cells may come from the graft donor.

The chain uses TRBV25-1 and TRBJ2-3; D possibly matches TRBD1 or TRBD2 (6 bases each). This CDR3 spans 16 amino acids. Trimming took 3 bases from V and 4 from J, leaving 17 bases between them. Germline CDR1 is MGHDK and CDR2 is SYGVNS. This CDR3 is CASSDWVTGAPDTQYF. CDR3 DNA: TGTGCCAGCAGTGATTGGGTGACGGGGGCTCCAGATACGCAGTATTTT.

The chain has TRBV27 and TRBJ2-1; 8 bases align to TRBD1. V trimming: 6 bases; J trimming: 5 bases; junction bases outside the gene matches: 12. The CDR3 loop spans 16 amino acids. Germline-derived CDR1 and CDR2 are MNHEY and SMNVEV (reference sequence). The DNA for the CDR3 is TGTGCCAGCAGGCGGAAACCGGGACAGGACAACAATGAGCAGTTCTTC. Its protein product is CASRRKPGQDNNEQFF.

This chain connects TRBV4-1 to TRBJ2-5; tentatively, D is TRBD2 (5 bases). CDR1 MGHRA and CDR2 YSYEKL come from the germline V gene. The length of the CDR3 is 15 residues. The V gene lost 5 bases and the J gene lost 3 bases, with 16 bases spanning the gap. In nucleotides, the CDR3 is TGCGCCAGCAGCTACCTCGGGCGGGTAGAAGAGACCCAGTACTTC. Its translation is CASSYLGRVEETQYF.

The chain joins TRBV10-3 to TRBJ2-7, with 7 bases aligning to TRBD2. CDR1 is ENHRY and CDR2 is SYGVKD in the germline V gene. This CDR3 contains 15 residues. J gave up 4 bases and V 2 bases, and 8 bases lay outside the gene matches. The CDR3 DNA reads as TGTGCCATCAGTGAGCGGGGAGGGGAGGCATACGAGCAGTACTTC. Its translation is CAISERGGEAYEQYF.

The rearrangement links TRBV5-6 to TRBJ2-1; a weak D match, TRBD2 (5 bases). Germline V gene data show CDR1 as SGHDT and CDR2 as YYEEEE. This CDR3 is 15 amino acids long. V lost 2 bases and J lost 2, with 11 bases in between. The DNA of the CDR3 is TGTGCCAGCAGCTTTGAGGGCCAAACCTACAATGAGCAGTTCTTC. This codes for CASSFEGQTYNEQFF.

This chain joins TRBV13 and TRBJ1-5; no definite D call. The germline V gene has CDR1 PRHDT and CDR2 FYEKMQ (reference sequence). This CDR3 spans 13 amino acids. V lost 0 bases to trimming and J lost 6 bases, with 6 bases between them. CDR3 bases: TGTGCCAGCAGCTTAGGGTTGGGTCAGCCCCAGCATTTT. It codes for CASSLGLGQPQHF.

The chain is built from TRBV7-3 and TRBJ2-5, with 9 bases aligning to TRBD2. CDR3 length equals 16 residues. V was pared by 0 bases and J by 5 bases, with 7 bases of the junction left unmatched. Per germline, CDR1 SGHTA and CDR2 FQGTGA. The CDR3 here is CASSLTSSGAGETQYF. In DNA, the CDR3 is TGTGCCAGCAGCTTAACGTCTAGCGGGGCCGGGGAGACCCAGTACTTC.

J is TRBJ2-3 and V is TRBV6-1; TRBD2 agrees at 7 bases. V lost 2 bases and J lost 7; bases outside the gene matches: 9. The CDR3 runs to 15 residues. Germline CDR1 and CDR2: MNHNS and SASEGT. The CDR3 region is CASSEWRETFNTQYF. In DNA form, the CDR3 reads TGTGCCAGCAGTGAATGGCGGGAGACCTTTAATACGCAGTATTTT.

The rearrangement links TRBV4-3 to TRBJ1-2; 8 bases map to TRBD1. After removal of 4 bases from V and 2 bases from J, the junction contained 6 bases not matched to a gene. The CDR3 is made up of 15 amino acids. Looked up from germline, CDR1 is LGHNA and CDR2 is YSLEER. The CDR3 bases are TGCGCCAGCAGCCCTCCTGGACAGGGAAACTATGGCTACACCTTC. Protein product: CASSPPGQGNYGYTF.

The chain's CDR3 is CASSQVPYRYDNEQFF. The CDR3 nucleotides read TGCGCCAGCAGCCAAGTCCCCTACCGTTACGACAATGAGCAGTTCTTC. This chain links TRBV4-1 with TRBJ2-1; D is ambiguous. The germline V gene has CDR1 MGHRA and CDR2 YSYEKL. The CDR3 loop spans 16 amino acids. Trimming removed 1 base at V and 5 bases at J, with 15 bases between.

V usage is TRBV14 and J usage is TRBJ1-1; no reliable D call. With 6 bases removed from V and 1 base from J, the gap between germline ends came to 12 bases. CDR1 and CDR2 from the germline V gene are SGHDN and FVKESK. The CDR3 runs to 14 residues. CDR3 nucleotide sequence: TGTGCCAGCAGGGAGGAACGGTCGAACACTGAAGCTTTCTTT. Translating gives CASREERSNTEAFF.

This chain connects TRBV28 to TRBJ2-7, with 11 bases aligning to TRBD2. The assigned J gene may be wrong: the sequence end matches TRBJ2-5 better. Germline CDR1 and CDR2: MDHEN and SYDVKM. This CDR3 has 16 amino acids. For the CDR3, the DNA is TGTGCCAGCAGCCCCTGGACTAGCGGGCTTGGGGAGACCCAGTACTTC. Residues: CASSPWTSGLGETQYF.

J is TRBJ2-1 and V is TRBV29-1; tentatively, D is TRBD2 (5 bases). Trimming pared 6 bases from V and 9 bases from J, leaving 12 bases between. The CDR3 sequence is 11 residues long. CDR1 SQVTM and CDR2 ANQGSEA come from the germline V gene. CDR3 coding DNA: TGCAGCGTAGACCAACTAGGTGAGCAGTTCTTC. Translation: CSVDQLGEQFF.

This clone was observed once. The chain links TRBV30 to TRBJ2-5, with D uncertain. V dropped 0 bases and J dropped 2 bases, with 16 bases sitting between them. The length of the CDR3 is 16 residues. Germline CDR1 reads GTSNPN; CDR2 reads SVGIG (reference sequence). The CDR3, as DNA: TGTGCCTGGAGTGTATTCGGATTCGGCGGACAAGAGACCCAGTACTTC. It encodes CAWSVFGFGGQETQYF.

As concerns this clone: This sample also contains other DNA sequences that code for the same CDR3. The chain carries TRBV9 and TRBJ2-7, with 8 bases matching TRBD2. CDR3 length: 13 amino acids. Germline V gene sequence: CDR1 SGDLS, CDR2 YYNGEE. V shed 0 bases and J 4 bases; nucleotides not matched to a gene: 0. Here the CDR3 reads CASSVGLAYEQYF. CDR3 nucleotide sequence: TGTGCCAGCAGCGTAGGACTAGCGTACGAGCAGTACTTC.

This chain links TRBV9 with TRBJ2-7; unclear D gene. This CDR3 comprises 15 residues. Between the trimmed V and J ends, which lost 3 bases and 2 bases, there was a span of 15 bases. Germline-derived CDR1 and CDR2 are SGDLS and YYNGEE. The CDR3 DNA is TGTGCCAGCAGCGCTCTTTTAGTAGAACCCTACGAGCAGTACTTC. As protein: CASSALLVEPYEQYF.

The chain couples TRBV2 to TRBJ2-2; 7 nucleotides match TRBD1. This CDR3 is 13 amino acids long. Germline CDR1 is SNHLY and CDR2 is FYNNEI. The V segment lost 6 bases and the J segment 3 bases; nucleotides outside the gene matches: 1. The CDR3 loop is CASRDRYTGELFF. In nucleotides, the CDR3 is TGTGCCAGCAGGGACAGGTACACCGGGGAGCTGTTTTTT.

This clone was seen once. The CDR3 here is CASRLVFDSQAFNQPQHF. CDR3 DNA sequence: TGTGCAAGTCGCTTAGTTTTCGACAGCCAGGCGTTCAATCAGCCCCAGCATTTT. The V gene is TRBV12-2, the J gene TRBJ1-5; the table's D call, TRBD1, has no DNA check behind it. TRBV12-2 corresponds to a pseudogene. CDR3 size: 18 residues.

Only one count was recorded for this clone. The CDR3 reads CASSESESGETQYF. CDR3 in DNA: TGTGCCAGCAGTGAATCGGAGAGCGGGGAGACCCAGTACTTC. This chain links TRBV25-1 with TRBJ2-5, with D possibly being TRBD2 (6 bases). The germline gives CDR1 MGHDK, CDR2 SYGVNS. The ends were cut back, 1 base at V and 5 bases at J, with 11 bases in the middle. The CDR3 extends over 14 amino acids.

The CDR3 reads CASSMVLNTEAFF. The DNA of the CDR3 is TGTGCCAGCAGCATGGTCCTGAACACTGAAGCTTTCTTT. V usage is TRBV11-2 and J usage is TRBJ1-1; D gene ambiguous. CDR3 size: 13 residues. Germline V gives CDR1 SGHAT, CDR2 FQNNGV. The germline V and J ends were trimmed by 5 bases and 0 bases, with 7 bases remaining between them.

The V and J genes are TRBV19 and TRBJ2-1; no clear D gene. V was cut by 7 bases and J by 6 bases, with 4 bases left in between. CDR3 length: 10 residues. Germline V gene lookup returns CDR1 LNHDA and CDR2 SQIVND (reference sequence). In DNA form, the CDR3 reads TGTGCCAGTACTGGCAATGAGCAGTTCTTC. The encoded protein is CASTGNEQFF.

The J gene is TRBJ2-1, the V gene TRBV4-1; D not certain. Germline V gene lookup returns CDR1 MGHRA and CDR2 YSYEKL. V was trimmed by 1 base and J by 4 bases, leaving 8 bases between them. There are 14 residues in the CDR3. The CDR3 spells CASSQVLGYNEQFF. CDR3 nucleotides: TGCGCCAGCAGCCAAGTTTTGGGGTACAATGAGCAGTTCTTC.

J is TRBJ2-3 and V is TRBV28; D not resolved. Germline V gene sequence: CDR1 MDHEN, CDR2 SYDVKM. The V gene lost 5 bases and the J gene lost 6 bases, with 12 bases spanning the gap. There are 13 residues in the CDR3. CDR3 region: CASSPPLLDTQYF. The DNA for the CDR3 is TGTGCCAGCAGTCCCCCCTTGTTGGATACGCAGTATTTT.

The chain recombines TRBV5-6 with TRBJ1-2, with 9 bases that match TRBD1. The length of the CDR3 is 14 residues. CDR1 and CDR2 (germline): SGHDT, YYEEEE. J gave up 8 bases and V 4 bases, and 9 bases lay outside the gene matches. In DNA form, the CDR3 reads TGTGCCAGCAGCCCCGGGACAGGGTTTCCCGGCTACACCTTC. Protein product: CASSPGTGFPGYTF.

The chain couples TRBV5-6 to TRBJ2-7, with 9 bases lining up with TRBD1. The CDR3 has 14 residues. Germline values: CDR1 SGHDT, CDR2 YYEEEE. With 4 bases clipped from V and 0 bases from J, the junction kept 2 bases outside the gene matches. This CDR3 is CASSPQGASYEQYF. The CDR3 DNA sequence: TGTGCCAGCAGCCCACAGGGGGCCTCCTACGAGCAGTACTTC.

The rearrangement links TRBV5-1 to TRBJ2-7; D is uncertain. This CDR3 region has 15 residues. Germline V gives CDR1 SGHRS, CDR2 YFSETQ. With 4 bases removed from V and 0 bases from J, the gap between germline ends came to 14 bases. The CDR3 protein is CASSQADGSSYEQYF. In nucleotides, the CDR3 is TGCGCCAGCAGCCAGGCGGACGGAAGCTCCTACGAGCAGTACTTC.

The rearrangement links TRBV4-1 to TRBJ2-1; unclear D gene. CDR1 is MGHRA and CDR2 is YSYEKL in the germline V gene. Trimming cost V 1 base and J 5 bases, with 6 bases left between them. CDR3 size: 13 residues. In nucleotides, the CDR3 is TGCGCCAGCAGCCAAGCCCTTGACAATGAGCAGTTCTTC. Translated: CASSQALDNEQFF.

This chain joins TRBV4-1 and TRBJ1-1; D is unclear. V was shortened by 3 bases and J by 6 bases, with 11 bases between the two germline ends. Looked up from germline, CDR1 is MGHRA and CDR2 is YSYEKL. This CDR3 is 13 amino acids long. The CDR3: CASSQLGFPEAFF. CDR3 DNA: TGCGCCAGCAGCCAGCTTGGGTTTCCTGAAGCTTTCTTT.

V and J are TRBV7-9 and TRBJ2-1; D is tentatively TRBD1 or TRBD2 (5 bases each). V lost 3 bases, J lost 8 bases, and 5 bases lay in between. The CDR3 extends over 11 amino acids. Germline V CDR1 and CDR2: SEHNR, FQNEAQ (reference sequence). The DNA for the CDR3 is TGTGCCAGCAGCTTGGGGGATGAGCAGTTCTTC. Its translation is CASSLGDEQFF. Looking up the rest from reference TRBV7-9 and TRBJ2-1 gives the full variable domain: DTGVSQNPRHKITKRGQNVTFRCDPISEHNRLYWYRQTLGQGPEFLTYFQNEAQLEKSRLLSDRFSAERPKGSFSTLEIQRTEQGDSAMYLCASSLGDEQFFGPGTRLTVL.